Listed here are 27 T cell receptor beta chains from one sample, sequenced in a study of OX40 agonist ivuxolimab in advanced cancers. The assay was immunoSEQ multiplex PCR, and TCRdb's table has in-frame clones only and misses some. This repertoire shows 62,000 or so clones, around four fifths found once; its top ten account for 3.7%. The source was CD4+ or CD8+ T cells sorted from blood, collected in a trial of the OX40 agonist ivuxolimab. Every receptor here comes from an adult with an advanced solid tumor such as melanoma, head and neck, liver or kidney cancer.

The rearrangement links TRBV6-5 to TRBJ2-7; D perhaps matches TRBD1 (6 bases). Germline lookup yields CDR1 MNHEY and CDR2 SVGAGI. This CDR3 region has 14 residues. Trimming left V 1 base short and J 3 bases short, with 10 bases between. The CDR3 is CASSYYPGDYEQYF. The CDR3 DNA sequence: TGTGCCAGCAGTTACTATCCAGGGGACTACGAGCAGTACTTC.

This rearrangement joins TRBV15 to TRBJ2-1, with unresolved D. This CDR3 is built from 15 residues. Trimming took off 0 bases at V and 6 bases at J, with 12 bases between the two ends. Germline CDR1 LNHNV, CDR2 YYDKDF (reference sequence). The chain's CDR3 is CATSREYYPANEQFF. CDR3 DNA: TGTGCCACCAGCAGAGAGTACTACCCGGCCAATGAGCAGTTCTTC. The full variable domain, its missing parts supplied by reference TRBV15 and TRBJ2-1, is DAMVIQNPRYQVTQFGKPVTLSCSQTLNHNVMYWYQQKSSQAPKLLFHYYDKDFNNEADTPDNFQSRRPNTSFCFLDIRSPGLGDTAMYLCATSREYYPANEQFFGPGTRLTVL.

The chain carries TRBV2 and TRBJ1-1; no firm D call. The length of the CDR3 is 11 residues. V lost 5 bases and J lost 7, with 8 bases in between. Germline V lookup: CDR1 SNHLY, CDR2 FYNNEI. Here the CDR3 reads CASSSIVEAFF. CDR3 nucleotides: TGTGCCAGCAGTTCCATAGTTGAAGCTTTCTTT.

The chain has TRBV7-2 and TRBJ2-3; D remains ambiguous. The germline V gene encodes CDR1 SGHTA and CDR2 FQGNSA. V was pared by 3 bases and J by 2 bases, with 6 bases between. The CDR3 extends over 13 amino acids. The CDR3 coding sequence is TGTGCCAGCAGCTTTGGTCCCACAGATACGCAGTATTTT. The encoded protein is CASSFGPTDTQYF.

The chain combines TRBV11-1 with TRBJ1-2; 8 bases match TRBD1. V dropped 4 bases and J dropped 3; count of bases not matched to a gene: 4. Germline V gives CDR1 SGHAT, CDR2 FQDESV (reference sequence). This CDR3 has 14 amino acids. As DNA, the CDR3 is TGTGCCAGCAGCTCAGGACAGGGTGACTATGGCTACACCTTC. Protein product: CASSSGQGDYGYTF.

This chain uses TRBV19 with TRBJ1-4; 7 nucleotides match TRBD1. Germline CDR1 LNHDA, CDR2 SQIVND (reference sequence). The CDR3 is 16 amino acids. The V and J ends lost 6 bases and 4 bases, in that order; junction bases with no gene match: 11. CDR3 residues: CASRTSSQGINEKLFF. CDR3 DNA: TGTGCCAGTAGGACAAGTTCACAGGGGATTAATGAAAAACTGTTTTTT.

The chain couples TRBV11-3 to TRBJ2-1, with 11 bases lining up with TRBD2. The CDR3 has 14 amino acids. After removal of 7 bases from V and 8 bases from J, the junction contained 7 bases not matched to a gene. Germline-derived CDR1 and CDR2 are SGHNT and YENEEA. The CDR3 is CASKLAGVSDEQFF. CDR3 DNA: TGTGCCAGCAAACTAGCGGGAGTCAGCGATGAGCAGTTCTTC.

The chain joins TRBV11-2 to TRBJ2-7; D could derive from TRBD1 or TRBD2 (5 bases each). The V end was cut by 2 bases, the J end by 5 bases, with 13 bases between. CDR3 size: 14 residues. Germline CDR1 reads SGHAT; CDR2 reads FQNNGV. Here the CDR3 DNA reads TGTGCCAGCAGCTTACTTGAGTGGGGGAACGAGCAGTACTTC. Translating gives CASSLLEWGNEQYF.

CDR3 loop: CASSQLQVGQNIQYF. The CDR3 nucleotides are TGCGCCAGCAGCCAATTACAGGTTGGACAAAACATTCAGTACTTC. The chain employs TRBV4-1 and TRBJ2-4; maybe TRBD1 (5 bases). The CDR3 covers 15 residues. V lost 2 bases to trimming and J lost 5 bases, with 13 bases between them. CDR1 and CDR2 from the germline V gene are MGHRA and YSYEKL.

This rearrangement joins TRBV4-3 to TRBJ2-4, with D tentatively TRBD1 (5 bases). The CDR3 has 18 residues. V lost 0 bases and J lost 8, with 23 bases in between. Germline lookup yields CDR1 LGHNA and CDR2 YSLEER. The CDR3 spells CASSQDARRFQGADIQYF. CDR3 coding DNA: TGCGCCAGCAGCCAAGACGCACGTCGATTTCAGGGTGCGGACATTCAGTACTTC.

CDR3 sequence (DNA): TGTGCCAGCAGCCTGACAGGGGACCCTAATTCACCCCTCCACTTT. This translates into CASSLTGDPNSPLHF. V gene TRBV6-5 combines with J gene TRBJ1-6, with 8 bases identical to TRBD1. This CDR3 region has 15 residues. In germline, CDR1 is MNHEY, CDR2 SVGAGI. The V segment lost 6 bases and the J segment 6 bases; nucleotides outside the gene matches: 7.

The rearrangement joins TRBV5-1 to TRBJ2-1; D is possibly TRBD1 (6 bases). The CDR3 is 13 amino acids. Trimming pared 0 bases from V and 10 bases from J, leaving 11 bases between. Germline V CDR1 and CDR2: SGHRS, YFSETQ. The CDR3 nucleotides read TGCGCCAGCAGCTTGGGGGCTCAGGGGGAGCAGTTCTTC. Protein sequence: CASSLGAQGEQFF.

CDR3 DNA: TGTGCCAGCAGCCTGGACAGTAATTCACCCCTCCACTTT. Its protein product is CASSLDSNSPLHF. V gene TRBV7-3 combines with J gene TRBJ1-6; weak D call: TRBD1 (6 bases). This CDR3 is built from 13 residues. V shed 5 bases and J shed 6 bases, with 8 bases lying between them. CDR1 is SGHTA and CDR2 is FQGTGA in the germline V gene.

The J gene is TRBJ1-5, the V gene TRBV6-1; TRBD1 might be the D (5 bases). The germline V gene has CDR1 MNHNS and CDR2 SASEGT. The CDR3 consists of 13 residues. V was pared by 7 bases and J by 11 bases, with 18 bases between. Here the CDR3 reads CASTRGSYSTQHF. DNA of the CDR3: TGTGCCAGCACCCGGGGGAGTTATTCGACCCAGCATTTT.

This clone showed up just a few times. The chain is built from TRBV19 and TRBJ1-1, with D unclear. This CDR3 has 15 residues. CDR1 is LNHDA, CDR2 SQIVND, per germline (reference sequence). V gave up 4 bases and J gave up 1 base, with 13 bases separating them. CDR3 protein: CASSTSLAENTEAFF. The DNA for the CDR3 is TGTGCCAGTAGTACGAGCCTGGCGGAGAACACTGAAGCTTTCTTT.

This chain joins TRBV4-1 and TRBJ2-1; TRBD2 matches at 10 bases. Germline loops: CDR1 MGHRA, CDR2 YSYEKL. The V gene end was trimmed by 4 bases and the J gene end by 3 bases; junction bases not matched to a gene: 6. CDR3 length equals 16 residues. CDR3: CASSLLTSGDYNEQFF. As DNA, the CDR3 is TGCGCCAGCAGCCTCCTCACTAGCGGGGACTACAATGAGCAGTTCTTC.

The chain uses TRBV4-3 and TRBJ1-1, with D uncertain. The V and J ends lost 0 bases and 5 bases respectively, with 16 bases between them. CDR1 is LGHNA and CDR2 is YSLEER in the germline V gene. This CDR3 region has 16 residues. The CDR3 is CASSQDPDKLETEAFF. CDR3 coding DNA: TGCGCCAGCAGCCAAGATCCCGACAAACTGGAGACTGAAGCTTTCTTT.

In the case of this clone: Relative to the germline gene, one junction end is altered; a read error may explain this. This rearrangement joins TRBV7-9 to TRBJ2-1; D not resolved. This CDR3 spans 10 amino acids. Germline loops: CDR1 SEHNR, CDR2 FQNEAQ (reference sequence). CDR3 DNA: TGTGCCAGCAGCTTAGGTGATATGGTCTTC. It specifies CASSLGDMVF.

The CDR3 sequence is CASSNLTSGYSYEQYF. CDR3 coding DNA: TGTGCCAGCAGCAACCTGACTAGCGGATACTCCTACGAGCAGTACTTC. The chain employs TRBV6-4 and TRBJ2-7; 9 bases line up with TRBD2. The CDR3 is 16 residues long. J gave up 0 bases and V 6 bases, and 9 bases lay outside the gene matches. Germline V gene lookup returns CDR1 MRHNA and CDR2 SNTAGT.

The chain joins TRBV5-1 to TRBJ2-5; D possibly corresponds to TRBD2 (6 bases). CDR3 length: 14 amino acids. Germline V gives CDR1 SGHRS, CDR2 YFSETQ. V dropped 1 base and J dropped 2 bases, with 9 bases sitting between them. CDR3: CASSLRGIQETQYF. The CDR3 bases are TGCGCCAGCAGCTTGCGGGGGATACAAGAGACCCAGTACTTC.

The J gene is TRBJ2-7, the V gene TRBV7-9; possibly TRBD1 or TRBD2 for D (7 bases each). Germline V lookup: CDR1 SEHNR, CDR2 FQNEAQ (reference sequence). This CDR3 has 14 amino acids. The ends were cut back, 5 bases at V and 2 bases at J, with 13 bases in the middle. Here the CDR3 DNA reads TGTGCCAGCAGCCGACAGGGAGGGGCCTACGAGCAGTACTTC. This codes for CASSRQGGAYEQYF.

The chain uses TRBV9 and TRBJ2-1; the D call may be TRBD1 or TRBD2 (5 bases each). The germline gives CDR1 SGDLS, CDR2 YYNGEE. This CDR3 region has 16 residues. Trimming cost V 4 bases and J 2 bases, with 16 bases left between them. The CDR3 here is CASSPPGTGTYNEQFF. In nucleotides, the CDR3 is TGTGCCAGCAGCCCCCCCGGGACCGGCACCTACAATGAGCAGTTCTTC.

This clone has just one count. V is TRBV4-3 and J is TRBJ2-3, with D perhaps given as TRBD1 or TRBD2 (5 bases each). V was pared by 3 bases and J by 1 base, with 17 bases between. The length of the CDR3 is 17 residues. CDR1 LGHNA and CDR2 YSLEER come from the germline V gene. The CDR3 DNA sequence: TGCGCCAGCAGCCATAGGACCGGGACCGAAGGCACAGATACGCAGTATTTT. Residues: CASSHRTGTEGTDTQYF.

J is TRBJ2-5 and V is TRBV9; TRBD1 matches at 9 bases. The germline CDR1 and CDR2 sequences are SGDLS and YYNGEE. The junction had 6 bases not matched to a gene; V was cut back by 3 bases and J by 3 bases. The CDR3 runs 15 residues. The CDR3 region has the DNA TGTGCCAGCAGCGGGACCGGGACAGGGAAAGAGACCCAGTACTTC. Translating it yields CASSGTGTGKETQYF.

The rearrangement links TRBV5-6 to TRBJ1-6; D ambiguous. The CDR3 runs 16 residues. V was pared by 4 bases and J by 3 bases, with 14 bases between. Germline lookup yields CDR1 SGHDT and CDR2 YYEEEE. The CDR3 DNA is TGTGCCAGCAGCCAAGGACCCACTCTCTATAATTCACCCCTCCACTTT. The encoded protein is CASSQGPTLYNSPLHF.

The chain uses TRBV27 and TRBJ1-3; D is unclear. The CDR3 has 11 residues. V was cut by 8 bases and J by 4 bases, with 6 bases left in between. The germline CDR1 and CDR2 sequences are MNHEY and SMNVEV (reference sequence). CDR3 DNA sequence: TGTGCCAGCTTTTCCGGAAACACCATATATTTT. It specifies CASFSGNTIYF.

CDR3 sequence (DNA): TGTGCCAGCAGCCTAGACAGTTTCGGGAGTGAAGCTTTCTTT. As protein: CASSLDSFGSEAFF. The rearrangement uses TRBV7-3 and TRBJ1-1, with D possibly matching TRBD1 (5 bases). The V gene's germline CDR1 is SGHTA and CDR2 FQGTGA. The V end lost 5 bases, the J end lost 7 bases, and 17 bases lay between the germline ends. CDR3 size: 14 residues. The full variable domain, in which reference TRBV7-3 and TRBJ1-1 provide the parts outside the CDR3, is GAGVSQTPSNKVTEKGKYVELRCDPISGHTALYWYRQSLGQGPEFLIYFQGTGAADDSGLPNDRFFAVRPEGSVSTLKIQRTERGDSAVYLCASSLDSFGSEAFFGQGTRLTVV.